This paragraph covers one T cell receptor beta chain sequence. Participants' own reports of clinical history determined their cohort assignment. These data come from a study of blood T cell repertoires in COVID-19. Using immunoSEQ multiplex PCR, the repertoire was profiled, and TCRdb retains in-frame clones only, with some absent. The repertoire holds 200,000 to 250,000 clones, with about four fifths as singletons. CDR3 size: 15 residues. Germline CDR1 is MNHEY and CDR2 is SMNVEV (reference sequence). The V gene end was trimmed by 5 bases and the J gene end by 8 bases; junction bases not matched to a gene: 8.

The sequenced sample was PBMCs or T cells enriched from blood (not recorded which). The receptor was derived from a woman aged 40 to 55 with acute COVID-19. This rearrangement joins TRBV27 to TRBJ2-1, with TRBD2 matching 11 bases. The DNA for the CDR3 is TGTGCCAGCAGTCGTAGCGGGGGGGTATTTTATGAGCAGTTCTTC. This codes for CASSRSGGVFYEQFF.